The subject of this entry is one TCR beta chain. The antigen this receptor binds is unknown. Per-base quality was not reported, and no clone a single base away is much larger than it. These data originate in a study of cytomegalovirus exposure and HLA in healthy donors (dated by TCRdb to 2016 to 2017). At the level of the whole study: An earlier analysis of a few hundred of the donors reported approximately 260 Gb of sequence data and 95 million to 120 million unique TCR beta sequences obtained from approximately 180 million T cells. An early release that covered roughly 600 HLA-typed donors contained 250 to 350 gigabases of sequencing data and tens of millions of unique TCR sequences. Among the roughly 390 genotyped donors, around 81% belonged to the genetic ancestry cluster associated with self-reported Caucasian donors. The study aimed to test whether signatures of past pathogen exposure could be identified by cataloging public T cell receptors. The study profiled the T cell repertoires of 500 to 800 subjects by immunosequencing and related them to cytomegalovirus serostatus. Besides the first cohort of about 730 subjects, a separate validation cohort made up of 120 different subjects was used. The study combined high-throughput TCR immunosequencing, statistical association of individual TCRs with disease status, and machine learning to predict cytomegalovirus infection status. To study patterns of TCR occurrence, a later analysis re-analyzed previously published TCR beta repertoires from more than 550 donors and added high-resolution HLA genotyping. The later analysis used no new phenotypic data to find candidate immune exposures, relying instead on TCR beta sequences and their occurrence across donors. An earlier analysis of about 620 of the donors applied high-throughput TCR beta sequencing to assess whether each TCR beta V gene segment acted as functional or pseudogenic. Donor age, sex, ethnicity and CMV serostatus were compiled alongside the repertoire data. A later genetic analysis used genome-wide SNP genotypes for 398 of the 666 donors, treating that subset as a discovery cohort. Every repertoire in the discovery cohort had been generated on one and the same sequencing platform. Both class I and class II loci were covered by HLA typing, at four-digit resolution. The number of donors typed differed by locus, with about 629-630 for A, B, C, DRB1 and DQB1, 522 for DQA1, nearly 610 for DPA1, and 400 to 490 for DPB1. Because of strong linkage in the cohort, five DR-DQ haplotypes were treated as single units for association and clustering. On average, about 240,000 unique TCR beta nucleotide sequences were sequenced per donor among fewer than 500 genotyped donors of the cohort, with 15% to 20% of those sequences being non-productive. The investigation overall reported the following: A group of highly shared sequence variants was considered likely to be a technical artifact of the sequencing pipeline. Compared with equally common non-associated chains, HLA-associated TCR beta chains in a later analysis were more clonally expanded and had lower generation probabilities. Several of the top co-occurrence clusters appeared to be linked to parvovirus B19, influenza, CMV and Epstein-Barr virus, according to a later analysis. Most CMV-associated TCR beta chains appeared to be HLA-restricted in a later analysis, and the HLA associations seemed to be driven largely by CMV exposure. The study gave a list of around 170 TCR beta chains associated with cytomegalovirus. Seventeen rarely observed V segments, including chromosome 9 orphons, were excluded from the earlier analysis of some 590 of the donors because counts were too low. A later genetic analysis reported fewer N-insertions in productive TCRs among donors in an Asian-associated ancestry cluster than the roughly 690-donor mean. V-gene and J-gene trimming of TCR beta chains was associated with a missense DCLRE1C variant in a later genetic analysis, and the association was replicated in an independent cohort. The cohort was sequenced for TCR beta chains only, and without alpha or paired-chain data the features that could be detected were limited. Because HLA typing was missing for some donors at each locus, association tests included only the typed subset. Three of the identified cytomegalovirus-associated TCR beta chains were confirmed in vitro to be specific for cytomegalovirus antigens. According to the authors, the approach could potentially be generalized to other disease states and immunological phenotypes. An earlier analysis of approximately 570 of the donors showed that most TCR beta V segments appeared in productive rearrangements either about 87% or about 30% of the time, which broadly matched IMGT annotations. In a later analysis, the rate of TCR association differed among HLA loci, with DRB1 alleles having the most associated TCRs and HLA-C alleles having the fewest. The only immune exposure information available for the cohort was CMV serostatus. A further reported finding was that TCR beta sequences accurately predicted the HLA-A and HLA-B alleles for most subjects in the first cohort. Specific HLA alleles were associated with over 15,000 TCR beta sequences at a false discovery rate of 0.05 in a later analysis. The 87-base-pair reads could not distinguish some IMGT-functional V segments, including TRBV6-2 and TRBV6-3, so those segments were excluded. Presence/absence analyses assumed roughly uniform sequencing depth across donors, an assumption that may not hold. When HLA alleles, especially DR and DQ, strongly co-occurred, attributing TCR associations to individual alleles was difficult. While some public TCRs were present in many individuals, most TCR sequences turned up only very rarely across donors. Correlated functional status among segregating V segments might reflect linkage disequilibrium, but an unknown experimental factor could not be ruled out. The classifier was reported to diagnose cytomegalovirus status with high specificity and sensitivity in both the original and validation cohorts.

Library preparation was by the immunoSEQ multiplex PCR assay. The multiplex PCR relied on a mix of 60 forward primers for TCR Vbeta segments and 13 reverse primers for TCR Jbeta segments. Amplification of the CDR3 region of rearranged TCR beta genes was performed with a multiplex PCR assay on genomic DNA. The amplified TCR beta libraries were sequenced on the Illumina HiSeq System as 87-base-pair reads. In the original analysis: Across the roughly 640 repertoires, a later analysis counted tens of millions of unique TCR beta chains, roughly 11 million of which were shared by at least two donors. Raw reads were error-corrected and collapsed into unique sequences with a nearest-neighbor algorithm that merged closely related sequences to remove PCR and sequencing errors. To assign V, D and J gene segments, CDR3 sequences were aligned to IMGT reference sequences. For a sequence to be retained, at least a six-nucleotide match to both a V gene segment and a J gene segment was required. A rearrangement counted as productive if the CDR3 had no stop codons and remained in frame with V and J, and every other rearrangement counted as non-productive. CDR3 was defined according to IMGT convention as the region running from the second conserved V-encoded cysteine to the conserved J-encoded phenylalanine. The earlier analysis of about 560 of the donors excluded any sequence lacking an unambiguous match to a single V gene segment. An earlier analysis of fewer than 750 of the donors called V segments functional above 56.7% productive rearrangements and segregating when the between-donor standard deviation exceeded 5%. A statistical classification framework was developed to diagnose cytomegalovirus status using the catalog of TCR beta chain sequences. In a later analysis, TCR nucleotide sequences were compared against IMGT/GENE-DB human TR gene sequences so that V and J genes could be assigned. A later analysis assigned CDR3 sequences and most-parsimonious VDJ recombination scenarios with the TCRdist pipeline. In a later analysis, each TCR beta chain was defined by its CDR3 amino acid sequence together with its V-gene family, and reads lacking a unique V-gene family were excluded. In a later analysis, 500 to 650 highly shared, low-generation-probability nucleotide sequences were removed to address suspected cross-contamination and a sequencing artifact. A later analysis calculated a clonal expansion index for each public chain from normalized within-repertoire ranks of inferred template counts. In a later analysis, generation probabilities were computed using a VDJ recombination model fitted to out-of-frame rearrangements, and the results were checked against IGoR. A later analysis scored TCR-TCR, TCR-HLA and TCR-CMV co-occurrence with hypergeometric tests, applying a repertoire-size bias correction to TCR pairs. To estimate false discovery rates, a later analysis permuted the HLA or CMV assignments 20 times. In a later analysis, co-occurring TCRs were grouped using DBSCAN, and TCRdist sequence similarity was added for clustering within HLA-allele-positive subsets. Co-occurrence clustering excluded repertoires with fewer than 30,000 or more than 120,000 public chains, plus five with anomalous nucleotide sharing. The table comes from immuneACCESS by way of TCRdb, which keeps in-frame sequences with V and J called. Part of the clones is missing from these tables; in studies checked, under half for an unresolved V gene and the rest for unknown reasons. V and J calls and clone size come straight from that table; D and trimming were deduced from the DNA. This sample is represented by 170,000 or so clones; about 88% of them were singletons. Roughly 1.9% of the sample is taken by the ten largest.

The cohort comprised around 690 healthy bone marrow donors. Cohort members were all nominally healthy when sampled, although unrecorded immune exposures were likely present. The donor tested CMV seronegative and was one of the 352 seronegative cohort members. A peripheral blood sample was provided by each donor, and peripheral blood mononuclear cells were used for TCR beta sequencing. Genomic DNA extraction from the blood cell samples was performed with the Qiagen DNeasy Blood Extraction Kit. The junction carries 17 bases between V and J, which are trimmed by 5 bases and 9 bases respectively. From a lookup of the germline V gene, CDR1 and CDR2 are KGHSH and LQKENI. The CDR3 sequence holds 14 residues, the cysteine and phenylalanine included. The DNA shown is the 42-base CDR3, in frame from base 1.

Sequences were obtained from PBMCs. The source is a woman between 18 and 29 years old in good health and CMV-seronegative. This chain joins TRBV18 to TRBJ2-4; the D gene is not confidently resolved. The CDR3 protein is CASSAPTSPSIQYF. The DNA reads TGTGCCAGCTCAGCTCCGACTTCACCCAGCATTCAGTACTTC.